This T cell receptor (beta chain) was sequenced during a study of T cell responses to AZD1222 COVID-19 vaccine. General study points: Spike as a whole was targeted by vaccine-associated CD4 TCRs, dominant at 160-218 and 743-854. Donors were chiefly white British, with a greater number of females, and clonal diversity was perhaps underestimated.

This clone was seen just once. Its antigen is not identified. V dropped 2 bases and J dropped 0 bases, with 14 bases sitting between them. CDR3 length equals 17 residues. Germline V gene lookup returns CDR1 SGHNT and CDR2 YYREEE (reference sequence). Sequenced by immunoSEQ multiplex PCR; TCRdb stores in-frame clones only, minus some. Among roughly 150,000 clones listed, 80% to 95% were seen once. The sequences come from peripheral blood, collected on day 0 of AZD1222 vaccination. This sequence joins TRBV5-4 and TRBJ1-4; D not resolved. The clonotype originates from an adult in good health. CDR3: CASSFSMTDSTNEKLFF. The CDR3 region has the DNA TGTGCCAGCAGCTTTTCGATGACCGACTCAACTAATGAAAAACTGTTTTTT.